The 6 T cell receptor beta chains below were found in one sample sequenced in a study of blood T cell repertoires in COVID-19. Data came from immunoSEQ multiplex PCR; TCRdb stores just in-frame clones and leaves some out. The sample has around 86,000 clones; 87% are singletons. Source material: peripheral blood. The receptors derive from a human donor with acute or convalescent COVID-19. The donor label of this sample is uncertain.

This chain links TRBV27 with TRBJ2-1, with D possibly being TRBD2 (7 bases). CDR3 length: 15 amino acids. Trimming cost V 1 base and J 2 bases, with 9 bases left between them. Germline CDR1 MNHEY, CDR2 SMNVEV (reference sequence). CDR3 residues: CASSLYGGPYNEQFF. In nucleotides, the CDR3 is TGTGCCAGCAGTTTATACGGGGGGCCCTACAATGAGCAGTTCTTC.

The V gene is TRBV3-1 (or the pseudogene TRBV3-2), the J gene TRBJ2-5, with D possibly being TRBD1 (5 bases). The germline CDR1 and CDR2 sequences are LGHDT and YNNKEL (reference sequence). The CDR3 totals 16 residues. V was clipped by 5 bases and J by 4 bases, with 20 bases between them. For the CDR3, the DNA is TGTGCCAGCAGCTACCGAATGTTCAGGGATCCAGAGACCCAGTACTTC. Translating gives CASSYRMFRDPETQYF.

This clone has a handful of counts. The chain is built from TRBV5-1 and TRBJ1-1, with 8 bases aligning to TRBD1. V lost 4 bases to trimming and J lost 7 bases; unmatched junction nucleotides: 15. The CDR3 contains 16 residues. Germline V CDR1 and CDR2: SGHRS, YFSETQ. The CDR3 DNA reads TGCGCCAGCAGCATTAATCCCGGGACAGGAGAATTTGAAGCTTTCTTT. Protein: CASSINPGTGEFEAFF.

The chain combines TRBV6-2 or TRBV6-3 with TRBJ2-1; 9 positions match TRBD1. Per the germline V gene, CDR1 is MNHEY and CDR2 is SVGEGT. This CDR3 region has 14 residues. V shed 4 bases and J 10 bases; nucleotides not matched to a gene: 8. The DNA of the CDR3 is TGTGCCAGCAGTTCCCCCGGGACAGGGTTAGAGCAGTTCTTC. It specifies CASSSPGTGLEQFF.

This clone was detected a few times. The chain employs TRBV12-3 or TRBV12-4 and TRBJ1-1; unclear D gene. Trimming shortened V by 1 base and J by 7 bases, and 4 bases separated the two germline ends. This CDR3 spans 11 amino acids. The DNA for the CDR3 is TGTGCCAGCAGTTTAGTCAGTGAAGCTTTCTTT. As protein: CASSLVSEAFF.

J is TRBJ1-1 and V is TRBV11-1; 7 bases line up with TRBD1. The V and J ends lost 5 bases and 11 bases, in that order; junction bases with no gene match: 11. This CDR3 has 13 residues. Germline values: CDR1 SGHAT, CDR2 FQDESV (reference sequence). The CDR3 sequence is CASSPGTARKAFF. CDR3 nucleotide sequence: TGTGCCAGCAGCCCTGGGACAGCGAGAAAGGCTTTCTTT. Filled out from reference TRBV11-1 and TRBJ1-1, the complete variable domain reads EAEVAQSPRYKITEKSQAVAFWCDPISGHATLYWYRQILGQGPELLVQFQDESVVDDSQLPKDRFSAERLKGVDSTLKIQPAELGDSAMYLCASSPGTARKAFFGQGTRLTVV.